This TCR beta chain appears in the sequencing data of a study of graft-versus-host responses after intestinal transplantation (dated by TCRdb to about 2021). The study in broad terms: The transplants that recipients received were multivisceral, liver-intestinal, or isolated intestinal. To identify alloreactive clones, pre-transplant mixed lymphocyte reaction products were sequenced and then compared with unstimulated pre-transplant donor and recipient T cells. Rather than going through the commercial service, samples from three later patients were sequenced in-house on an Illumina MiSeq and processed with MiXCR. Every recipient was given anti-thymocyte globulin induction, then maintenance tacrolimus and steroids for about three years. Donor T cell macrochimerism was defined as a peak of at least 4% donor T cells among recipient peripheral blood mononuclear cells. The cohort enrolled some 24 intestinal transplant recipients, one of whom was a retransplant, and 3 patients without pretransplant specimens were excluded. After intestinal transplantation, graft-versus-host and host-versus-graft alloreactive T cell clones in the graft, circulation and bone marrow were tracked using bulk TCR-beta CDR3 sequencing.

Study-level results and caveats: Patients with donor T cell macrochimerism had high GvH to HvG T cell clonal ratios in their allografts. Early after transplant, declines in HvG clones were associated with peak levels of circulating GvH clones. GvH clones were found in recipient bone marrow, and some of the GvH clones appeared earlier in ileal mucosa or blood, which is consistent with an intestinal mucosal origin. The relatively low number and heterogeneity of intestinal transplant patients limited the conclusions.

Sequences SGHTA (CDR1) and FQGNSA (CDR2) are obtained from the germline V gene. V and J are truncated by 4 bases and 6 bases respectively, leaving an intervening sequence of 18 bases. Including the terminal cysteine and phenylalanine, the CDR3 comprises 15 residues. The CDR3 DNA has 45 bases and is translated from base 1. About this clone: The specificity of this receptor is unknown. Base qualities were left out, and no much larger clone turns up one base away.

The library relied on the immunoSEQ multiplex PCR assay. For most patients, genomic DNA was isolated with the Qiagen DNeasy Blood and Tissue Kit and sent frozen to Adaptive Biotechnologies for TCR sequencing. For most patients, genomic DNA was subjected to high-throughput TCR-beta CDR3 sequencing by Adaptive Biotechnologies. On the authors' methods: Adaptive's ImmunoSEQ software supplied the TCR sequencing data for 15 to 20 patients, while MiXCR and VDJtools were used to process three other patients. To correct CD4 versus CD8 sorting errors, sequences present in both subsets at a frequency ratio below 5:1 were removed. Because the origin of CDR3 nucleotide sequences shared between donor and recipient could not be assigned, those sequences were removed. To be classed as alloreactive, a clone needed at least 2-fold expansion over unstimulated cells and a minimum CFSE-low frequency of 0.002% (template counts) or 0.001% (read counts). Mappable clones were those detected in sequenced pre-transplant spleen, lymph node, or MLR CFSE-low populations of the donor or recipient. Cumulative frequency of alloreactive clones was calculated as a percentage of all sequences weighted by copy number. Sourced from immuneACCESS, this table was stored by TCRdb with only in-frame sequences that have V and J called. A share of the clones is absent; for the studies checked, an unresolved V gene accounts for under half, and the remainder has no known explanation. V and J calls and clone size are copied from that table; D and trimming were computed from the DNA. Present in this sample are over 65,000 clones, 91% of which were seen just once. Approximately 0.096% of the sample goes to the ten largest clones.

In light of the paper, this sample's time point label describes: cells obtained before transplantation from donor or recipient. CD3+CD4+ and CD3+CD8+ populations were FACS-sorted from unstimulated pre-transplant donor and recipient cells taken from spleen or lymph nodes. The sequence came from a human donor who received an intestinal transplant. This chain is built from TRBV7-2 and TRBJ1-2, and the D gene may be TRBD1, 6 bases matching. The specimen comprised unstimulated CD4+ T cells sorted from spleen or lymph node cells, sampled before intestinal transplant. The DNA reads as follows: TGTGCCAGCAGCTGGGGCGCAGGGGCAAGGAATGGCTACACCTTC. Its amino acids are CASSWGAGARNGYTF.